These T cell receptor beta chains were read from a single sample in a study of identical twins. TCRdb re-derived calls from the 5' RACE reads in MiXCR, one entry per CDR3 protein. Found here are some 1,600,000 distinct CDR3 sequences, roughly 35% of them singletons; the top ten hold roughly 0.3%. Sequencing was carried out using cord blood. These receptors came from a newborn girl in good health. CDR3s include the opening cysteine and the closing phenylalanine or tryptophan.

j_call: TRBJ2-1
cdr3_length: 20
v_call: TRBV7-8
cdr3_aa: CASSLVRLAGGQKRDNEQFF

j_call: TRBJ2-1
cdr3_length: 12
v_call: TRBV12-3/TRBV12-4
cdr3_aa: CASSRDNNEQFF

j_call: TRBJ1-4
cdr3_length: 13
v_call: TRBV28
cdr3_aa: CASSSPTNEKLFF

j_call: TRBJ2-7
cdr3_length: 9
v_call: TRBV2
cdr3_aa: CASSDRRYF

j_call: TRBJ2-7
cdr3_length: 12
v_call: TRBV20-1
cdr3_aa: CSATHRAYEQYF

j_call: TRBJ2-3
cdr3_length: 14
v_call: TRBV20-1
cdr3_aa: CSARTGFRADTQYF

j_call: TRBJ1-4
cdr3_length: 13
v_call: TRBV20-1
cdr3_aa: CSASSRGDEKLFF

j_call: TRBJ2-1
cdr3_length: 15
v_call: TRBV7-2
cdr3_aa: CASSLVHYSRNEQFF

j_call: TRBJ2-7
cdr3_length: 14
v_call: TRBV9
cdr3_aa: CASSSGPTLYEQYF

j_call: TRBJ1-4
cdr3_length: 13
v_call: TRBV20-1
cdr3_aa: CSAYRGKGEKLFF

j_call: TRBJ2-1
cdr3_length: 15
v_call: TRBV20-1
cdr3_aa: CSARASSGRVNEQFF

j_call: TRBJ2-1
cdr3_length: 15
v_call: TRBV13
cdr3_aa: CASSLGLLAGNEQFF

j_call: TRBJ1-2
cdr3_length: 14
v_call: TRBV13
cdr3_aa: CASSPGVSGYGYTF

j_call: TRBJ1-5
cdr3_length: 15
v_call: TRBV7-9
cdr3_aa: CASSPAGGSNQPQHF

j_call: TRBJ2-2
cdr3_length: 14
v_call: TRBV7-9
cdr3_aa: CASRGREPTGELFF

j_call: TRBJ2-3
cdr3_length: 12
v_call: TRBV12-3/TRBV12-4
cdr3_aa: CASILSADTQYF

j_call: TRBJ2-3
cdr3_length: 18
v_call: TRBV7-6
cdr3_aa: CASSLVSAGPWMRDTQYF

j_call: TRBJ2-3
cdr3_length: 19
v_call: TRBV5-1
cdr3_aa: CASSLRGTSGVASTDTQYF

j_call: TRBJ1-5
cdr3_length: 15
v_call: TRBV5-1
cdr3_aa: CASSFGPNSNQPQHF

j_call: TRBJ2-1
cdr3_length: 11
v_call: TRBV12-3/TRBV12-4
cdr3_aa: CASRTVNEQFF

j_call: TRBJ2-6
cdr3_length: 17
v_call: TRBV6-2/TRBV6-3
cdr3_aa: CASSSGQGLSGANVLTF

j_call: TRBJ2-5
cdr3_length: 15
v_call: TRBV5-1
cdr3_aa: CASSYRTVLQETQYF

j_call: TRBJ1-6
cdr3_length: 18
v_call: TRBV7-2
cdr3_aa: CASSLARQGGSYNSPLHF

j_call: TRBJ2-3
cdr3_length: 15
v_call: TRBV5-1
cdr3_aa: CASSLWTSGGDTQYF

j_call: TRBJ2-1
cdr3_length: 13
v_call: TRBV27
cdr3_aa: CASSGGRAYEQFF

j_call: TRBJ2-3
cdr3_length: 17
v_call: TRBV20-1
cdr3_aa: CSARRGTFRVSTDTQYF

j_call: TRBJ1-2
cdr3_length: 17
v_call: TRBV4-2
cdr3_aa: CASSQDSVAAERYGYTF

j_call: TRBJ2-1
cdr3_length: 15
v_call: TRBV12-3/TRBV12-4
cdr3_aa: CASSPGVGQGGEQFF

j_call: TRBJ2-1
cdr3_length: 14
v_call: TRBV27
cdr3_aa: CASSPDSRKETQFF

j_call: TRBJ2-2
cdr3_length: 18
v_call: TRBV14
cdr3_aa: CASSQDSWIAGDTGELFF

j_call: TRBJ2-5
cdr3_length: 16
v_call: TRBV20-1
cdr3_aa: CSARDYRGVFQETQYF

j_call: TRBJ2-3
cdr3_length: 16
v_call: TRBV20-1
cdr3_aa: CSARVPSGGALDTQYF

j_call: TRBJ2-7
cdr3_length: 15
v_call: TRBV6-6
cdr3_aa: CASSYQDLRGHEQYF

j_call: TRBJ2-1
cdr3_length: 17
v_call: TRBV28
cdr3_aa: CASSLSKRVNTNNEQFF

j_call: TRBJ2-1
cdr3_length: 14
v_call: TRBV12-3/TRBV12-4
cdr3_aa: CASSGTSLSNEQFF

j_call: -
cdr3_length: 19
v_call: TRBV28
cdr3_aa: CASSRLAGTSHGSYNEQYF

j_call: TRBJ2-7
cdr3_length: 11
v_call: TRBV20-1
cdr3_aa: CSAPRTYEQYF

j_call: TRBJ2-1
cdr3_length: 14
v_call: TRBV12-3/TRBV12-4
cdr3_aa: CASRPSGAYNEQFF

j_call: TRBJ2-2
cdr3_length: 14
v_call: TRBV9
cdr3_aa: CASQGLAFTGELFF

j_call: TRBJ2-5
cdr3_length: 15
v_call: TRBV9
cdr3_aa: CASSVGGSGWNEQYF

j_call: TRBJ1-2
cdr3_length: 12
v_call: TRBV10-3
cdr3_aa: CAISVNSYGYTF

j_call: TRBJ2-2
cdr3_length: 16
v_call: TRBV6-5
cdr3_aa: CASSTGQALDTGELFF

j_call: TRBJ2-3
cdr3_length: 15
v_call: TRBV7-2
cdr3_aa: CASSLEAGDSDTQYF

j_call: TRBJ2-7
cdr3_length: 17
v_call: TRBV20-1
cdr3_aa: CSASGQAPTSPSYEQYF

j_call: TRBJ2-3
cdr3_length: 16
v_call: TRBV5-1
cdr3_aa: CASSAGTSKFRDTQYF

j_call: TRBJ1-2
cdr3_length: 13
v_call: TRBV20-1
cdr3_aa: CSASGQNNYGYTF